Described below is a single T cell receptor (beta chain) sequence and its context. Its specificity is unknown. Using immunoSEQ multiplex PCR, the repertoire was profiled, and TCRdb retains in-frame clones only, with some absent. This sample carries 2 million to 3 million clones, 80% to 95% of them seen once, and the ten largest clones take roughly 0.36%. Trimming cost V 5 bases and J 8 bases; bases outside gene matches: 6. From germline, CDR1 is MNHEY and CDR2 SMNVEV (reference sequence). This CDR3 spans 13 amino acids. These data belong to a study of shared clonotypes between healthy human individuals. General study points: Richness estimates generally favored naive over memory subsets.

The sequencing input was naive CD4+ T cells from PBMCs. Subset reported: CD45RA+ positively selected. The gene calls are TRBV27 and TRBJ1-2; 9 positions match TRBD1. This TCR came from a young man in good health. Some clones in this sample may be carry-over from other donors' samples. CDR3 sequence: CASSPWDREGYTF. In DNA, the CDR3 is TGTGCCAGCAGTCCCTGGGACAGGGAAGGCTACACCTTC.